The 17 T cell receptor beta chains listed next were all sequenced from one sample in a study of beta chain features in type 1 diabetes. Study results and caveats: TCRB CDR3s were moderately but significantly shorter in Type 1 diabetes patients in all four CD4+ subsets.

The isolated RNA, all of it, was reverse transcribed, so expressed TCRB transcripts were what got sequenced. Sequencing used immunoSEQ multiplex PCR; TCRdb keeps in-frame clones, though not all of them. The sample lists more than 300,000 clones; 8.5% to 10% were seen once. Their specific antigens are unknown. Sample: central memory CD4+ T cells from blood. These TCRs come from a man aged 25-45 years with type 1 diabetes.

This clone has a handful of counts. The chain combines TRBV7-9 with TRBJ2-7, with 7 bases lining up with TRBD1. CDR1 is SEHNR and CDR2 is FQNEAQ in the germline V gene (reference sequence). The J segment lost 2 bases and the V segment lost 5 bases, leaving 9 bases of the junction unmatched. The CDR3 totals 15 residues. CDR3: CASSVSRQGAYEQYF. Written as DNA, the CDR3 is TGTGCCAGCAGCGTCTCGAGACAGGGAGCCTACGAGCAGTACTTC.

The sample holds many counts of this clone. The chain joins TRBV28 to TRBJ2-2; D remains ambiguous. Deletions cut 2 bases from V and 4 bases from J, with 14 bases between. The germline V gene encodes CDR1 MDHEN and CDR2 SYDVKM. This CDR3 contains 16 residues. CDR3 DNA: TGTGCCAGCAGTTTACGGCGGCCTAAGGGCACCGGGGAGCTGTTTTTT. Amino acids: CASSLRRPKGTGELFF.

This chain joins TRBV18 and TRBJ1-3, with a possible D match to TRBD1 (5 bases). Trimming removed 3 bases from V and 0 bases from J, with 12 bases in between. The CDR3 is made up of 16 amino acids. Germline CDR1 KGHSH, CDR2 LQKENI. CDR3 nucleotide sequence: TGTGCCAGCTCACCGAGTGGGGCCTTCTCTGGAAACACCATATATTTT. Translated: CASSPSGAFSGNTIYF.

This clone was observed a few times. The chain recombines TRBV4-1 with TRBJ1-5; D is perhaps TRBD1 (5 bases). Germline V CDR1 and CDR2: MGHRA, YSYEKL. Deletions cut 1 base from V and 7 bases from J, with 11 bases between. The CDR3 has 14 residues. CDR3 coding DNA: TGCGCCAGCAGCCAAGTAGCCAGGGCCCAGCCCCAGCATTTT. It codes for CASSQVARAQPQHF.

The chain joins TRBV28 to TRBJ1-4; a weak D match, TRBD1 (5 bases). CDR3 length: 16 amino acids. Germline loops: CDR1 MDHEN, CDR2 SYDVKM. The V end lost 4 bases, the J end lost 3 bases, and 15 bases lay between the germline ends. CDR3 amino acids: CASSSLAGSANEKLFF. The CDR3, as DNA: TGTGCCAGCAGTTCCCTCGCAGGGTCAGCTAATGAAAAACTGTTTTTT.

The chain recombines TRBV5-1 with TRBJ2-3; TRBD1 agrees at 9 bases. The germline CDR1 and CDR2 sequences are SGHRS and YFSETQ. Losses at the gene ends were 2 bases for V and 5 bases for J; bases not matched to a gene: 3. The CDR3 covers 14 residues. For the CDR3, the DNA is TGCGCCAGCAGCTTACAGGGGGCTGAAGATACGCAGTATTTT. Its translation: CASSLQGAEDTQYF.

This clone has a handful of counts. A much larger clone lies a single base off, so this may be a read error. The chain combines TRBV6-5 with TRBJ1-5; 9 bases align to TRBD1. Germline V gene lookup returns CDR1 MNHEY and CDR2 SVGAGI. The CDR3 covers 13 residues. V was pared by 5 bases and J by 5 bases, with 1 base of the junction left unmatched. The DNA of the CDR3 is TGTGCCAGCAGTAGGGACAGGGATCAGCCCCAGCATTTT. Translation gives CASSRDRDQPQHF.

This clone showed up just a few times. V gene TRBV18 combines with J gene TRBJ2-7; possible D gene TRBD1, 5 bases. Germline V gene sequence: CDR1 KGHSH, CDR2 LQKENI. The CDR3 is made up of 14 amino acids. V gave up 4 bases and J gave up 3 bases, with 13 bases separating them. The CDR3 DNA is TGTGCCAGCTCACGAGGTGGGGCGGACTACGAGCAGTACTTC. Amino acids: CASSRGGADYEQYF.

The V gene is TRBV11-2, the J gene TRBJ2-7; a possible D gene is TRBD2 (6 bases). This CDR3 is built from 14 residues. The V end was cut by 3 bases, the J end by 2 bases, with 11 bases between. CDR1 is SGHAT, CDR2 FQNNGV, per germline. The CDR3 DNA reads TGTGCCAGCAGCTTCAGGACTAAAACCTACGAGCAGTACTTC. Protein product: CASSFRTKTYEQYF.

A word on this clone: The same CDR3 is also encoded by other DNA sequences in this sample. The rearrangement links TRBV11-3 to TRBJ2-2; tentative D call: TRBD2 (6 bases). The CDR3 extends over 18 amino acids. Germline V gives CDR1 SGHNT, CDR2 YENEEA. V shed 0 bases and J shed 0 bases, with 14 bases lying between them. The CDR3 DNA follows: TGTGCCAGCAGCTTAGATCAGGGAGGAACCGCGAACACCGGGGAGCTGTTTTTT. Translation: CASSLDQGGTANTGELFF.

This clone has at least ten counts. The chain combines TRBV5-4 with TRBJ2-3; TRBD2 matches at 9 bases. This CDR3 has 15 amino acids. Germline loops: CDR1 SGHNT, CDR2 YYREEE (reference sequence). The ends lost 4 bases at V and 3 bases at J; junction bases unmatched: 6. The CDR3 loop reads CASSPVAGVTDTQYF. In nucleotides, the CDR3 is TGTGCCAGCAGCCCGGTAGCGGGAGTTACAGATACGCAGTATTTT.

This clone was seen at least ten times. The J gene is TRBJ2-3, the V gene TRBV6-6; perhaps TRBD2 as D (5 bases). CDR1 and CDR2 from the germline V gene are MNHNY and SVGAGI (reference sequence). CDR3 length: 12 amino acids. V was shortened by 6 bases and J by 6 bases, with 10 bases between the two germline ends. The CDR3 region has the DNA TGTGCCAGCAGCTCCTCGGGGGATACGCAGTATTTT. This translates into CASSSSGDTQYF.

The sample holds a few counts of this clone. This chain connects TRBV25-1 to TRBJ1-3; possibly TRBD1 for D (5 bases). V lost 3 bases and J 4 bases, leaving 13 bases between the germline ends. Germline-derived CDR1 and CDR2 are MGHDK and SYGVNS. CDR3 length: 15 residues. The CDR3 protein is CASSDRQGAGNTIYF. In DNA form, the CDR3 reads TGTGCCAGCAGTGATAGGCAGGGAGCAGGAAACACCATATATTTT.

This clone was seen a few times. The chain employs TRBV16 and TRBJ2-5; D may be TRBD1 or TRBD2 (5 bases each). There are 14 residues in the CDR3. Trimming removed 0 bases from V and 4 bases from J, with 9 bases in between. In germline, CDR1 is KGHSY, CDR2 FQNENV. CDR3 protein: CASSQSGTAETQYF. CDR3 sequence (DNA): TGTGCCAGCAGCCAATCCGGGACCGCAGAGACCCAGTACTTC.

This chain connects TRBV6-5 to TRBJ1-1; no clear D. CDR1 MNHEY and CDR2 SVGAGI come from the germline V gene. The CDR3 extends over 15 amino acids. Trimming removed 2 bases at V and 2 bases at J, with 12 bases between. The DNA of the CDR3 is TGTGCCAGCAGTTACGGTGGCATTTTAAACACTGAAGCTTTCTTT. Translation gives CASSYGGILNTEAFF.

The J gene is TRBJ1-2, the V gene TRBV29-1; TRBD1 aligns across 7 bases. This CDR3 has 13 residues. Germline CDR1 and CDR2: SQVTM and ANQGSEA. J was trimmed by 2 bases and V by 4 bases; bases with no gene match: 4. The CDR3 coding sequence is TGCAGCGTTGGGGACAGTAGAAACTATGGCTACACCTTC. It codes for CSVGDSRNYGYTF.

In its sample, this clone was seen a few times. The rearrangement joins TRBV11-2 to TRBJ1-5, with D uncertain. Germline V lookup: CDR1 SGHAT, CDR2 FQNNGV. With 2 bases removed from V and 4 bases from J, the gap between germline ends came to 15 bases. This CDR3 has 16 amino acids. CDR3: CASSLRAARENQPQHF. CDR3 sequence (DNA): TGTGCCAGCAGCTTACGGGCCGCACGGGAGAATCAGCCCCAGCATTTT. Full variable domain (outside the CDR3, taken from reference TRBV11-2 and TRBJ1-5): EAGVAQSPRYKIIEKRQSVAFWCNPISGHATLYWYQQILGQGPKLLIQFQNNGVVDDSQLPKDRFSAERLKGVDSTLKIQPAKLEDSAVYLCASSLRAARENQPQHFGDGTRLSIL.